The 22 T cell receptor beta chains listed next were all sequenced from one sample in a study of cytomegalovirus exposure and HLA in healthy donors. Primers included in the PCR were 60 Vbeta and 13 Jbeta primers. TCRdb's copy holds only in-frame clones and misses some; the assay was immunoSEQ multiplex PCR. The data include 80,000 or so clones; the top ten clones carry approximately 1%. Sequencing was done on a sample of PBMCs. These receptors all stem from a woman in her twenties or thirties in good health and CMV-seronegative.

The chain combines TRBV11-2 with TRBJ2-7, with 7 positions matching TRBD2. J was trimmed by 4 bases and V by 0 bases; bases with no gene match: 6. CDR3 length: 15 residues. The V gene's germline CDR1 is SGHAT and CDR2 FQNNGV. The CDR3 nucleotides read TGTGCCAGCAGCTTAGAGGCGGGAGACCTATACGAGCAGTACTTC. This gives the protein CASSLEAGDLYEQYF.

The chain couples TRBV11-2 to TRBJ2-7, with unresolved D. This CDR3 is built from 13 residues. From germline, CDR1 is SGHAT and CDR2 FQNNGV. V was cut by 1 base and J by 6 bases, with 10 bases left in between. The CDR3 DNA reads TGTGCCAGCAGCTTAGGAGGCGCTCGCGAGCAGTACTTC. Residues: CASSLGGAREQYF.

This chain links TRBV19 with TRBJ1-1, with D possibly TRBD1 on 6 matching bases. V dropped 5 bases and J dropped 0 bases, with 10 bases sitting between them. The CDR3 totals 14 residues. Looked up from germline, CDR1 is LNHDA and CDR2 is SQIVND (reference sequence). For the CDR3, the DNA is TGTGCCAGTAGTTCGACAGGACTGAACACTGAAGCTTTCTTT. This sequence encodes CASSSTGLNTEAFF.

The V gene is TRBV30, the J gene TRBJ2-1, with 15 bases aligning to TRBD2. After removal of 1 base from V and 7 bases from J, the junction contained 14 bases not matched to a gene. From germline, CDR1 is GTSNPN and CDR2 SVGIG (reference sequence). The CDR3 is made up of 19 amino acids. CDR3 region: CAWSGWTSGRARPGNEQFF. CDR3 in DNA: TGTGCCTGGAGTGGGTGGACTAGCGGGAGGGCCCGGCCAGGAAATGAGCAGTTCTTC.

This chain uses TRBV6-5 with TRBJ1-2; the D is unclear. Per germline, CDR1 MNHEY and CDR2 SVGAGI. This CDR3 is 15 amino acids long. V lost 0 bases to trimming and J lost 2 bases, with 10 bases between them. The CDR3 protein is CASSYSNGGNYGYTF. CDR3 bases: TGTGCCAGCAGTTACTCGAACGGAGGGAACTATGGCTACACCTTC.

V is TRBV5-6 and J is TRBJ1-2; TRBD1 aligns across 7 bases. The V and J ends lost 4 bases and 4 bases, in that order; junction bases with no gene match: 10. From germline, CDR1 is SGHDT and CDR2 YYEEEE. This CDR3 region has 15 residues. The CDR3 DNA is TGTGCCAGCAGCCGAGGGGGCTGGGGATTCTATGGCTACACCTTC. Encoded protein: CASSRGGWGFYGYTF. Based on the CDR3 plus reference TRBV5-6 and TRBJ1-2, the full variable domain is DAGVTQSPTHLIKTRGQQVTLRCSPKSGHDTVSWYQQALGQGPQFIFQYYEEEERQRGNFPDRFSGHQFPNYSSELNVNALLLGDSALYLCASSRGGWGFYGYTFGSGTRLTVV.

The chain joins TRBV29-1 to TRBJ1-5, with 10 bases fitting TRBD1. CDR1 SQVTM and CDR2 ANQGSEA come from the germline V gene. Trimming cost V 7 bases and J 11 bases; bases outside gene matches: 11. The CDR3 runs to 13 residues. CDR3 nucleotide sequence: TGCAGCGCAGGGACAGGGGATGGGGGGACCCAGCATTTT. Its translation is CSAGTGDGGTQHF.

The chain has TRBV4-1 and TRBJ2-7; tentative D call: TRBD2 (5 bases). Per germline, CDR1 MGHRA and CDR2 YSYEKL. V lost 0 bases and J 5 bases, leaving 17 bases between the germline ends. The CDR3 sequence is 16 residues long. CDR3 sequence: CASSQEPLARANEQYF. CDR3 nucleotide sequence: TGCGCCAGCAGCCAAGAACCCCTAGCCCGGGCCAACGAGCAGTACTTC.

V is TRBV29-1 and J is TRBJ1-3; D uncertain. In germline, CDR1 is SQVTM, CDR2 ANQGSEA. The V end lost 7 bases, the J end lost 0 bases, and 7 bases lay between the germline ends. This CDR3 is built from 12 residues. DNA of the CDR3: TGCAGCGCCCGGGACTCTGGAAACACCATATATTTT. Its protein product is CSARDSGNTIYF.

The genes are TRBV30 and TRBJ2-7; 10 nucleotides align to TRBD2. Per the germline V gene, CDR1 is GTSNPN and CDR2 is SVGIG (reference sequence). The CDR3 contains 13 residues. J lost 3 bases, V lost 4 bases, and 3 bases had no gene match. CDR3 DNA: TGTGCCTGGAAAATAGCGGGAGGCTACGAGCAGTACTTC. Its protein product is CAWKIAGGYEQYF.

Here the CDR3 DNA reads TGTGCCTGGAGTCCCGTCGATGAGCAGTTCTTC. Residues: CAWSPVDEQFF. The rearrangement uses TRBV30 and TRBJ2-1; D not resolved. Germline CDR1 reads GTSNPN; CDR2 reads SVGIG (reference sequence). Trimming stripped 2 bases from V and 8 bases from J, with 7 bases between. The CDR3 is made up of 11 amino acids.

The V call is TRBV30, the J call TRBJ2-7, with a possible D match to TRBD1 (7 bases). The V end lost 0 bases, the J end lost 3 bases, and 12 bases lay between the germline ends. Germline V gene sequence: CDR1 GTSNPN, CDR2 SVGIG (reference sequence). The CDR3 covers 14 residues. CDR3 DNA sequence: TGTGCCTGGAGTGTGGACAGGACTAACTACGAGCAGTACTTC. Translated, it gives CAWSVDRTNYEQYF.

This chain links TRBV19 with TRBJ2-7; TRBD1 matches at 9 bases. Germline-derived CDR1 and CDR2 are LNHDA and SQIVND (reference sequence). The CDR3 contains 15 residues. The junction had 6 bases not matched to a gene; V was cut back by 4 bases and J by 2 bases. DNA of the CDR3: TGTGCCAGTAGTACCCTCGGGACAGGGACCTACGAGCAGTACTTC. Translation: CASSTLGTGTYEQYF. Full variable domain (remainder filled in from reference TRBV19 and TRBJ2-7): DGGITQSPKYLFRKEGQNVTLSCEQNLNHDAMYWYRQDPGQGLRLIYYSQIVNDFQKGDIAEGYSVSREKKESFPLTVTSAQKNPTAFYLCASSTLGTGTYEQYFGPGTRLTVT.

The chain couples TRBV6-1 to TRBJ2-3; D is unclear. The CDR3 extends over 15 amino acids. Trimming removed 7 bases at V and 0 bases at J, with 14 bases between. CDR1 and CDR2 from the germline V gene are MNHNS and SASEGT. This chain's CDR3 is CASKVPFTSTDTQYF. The CDR3 coding sequence is TGTGCCAGCAAAGTTCCGTTTACTAGCACAGATACGCAGTATTTT.

V usage is TRBV4-1 and J usage is TRBJ1-1; 9 bases fit TRBD1. The CDR3 runs 17 residues. From germline, CDR1 is MGHRA and CDR2 YSYEKL. Unmatched junction bases numbered 7, after V lost 2 bases and J lost 0 bases. The CDR3 region is CASSQKGTGNMNTEAFF. The DNA of the CDR3 is TGCGCCAGCAGCCAAAAGGGGACAGGGAACATGAACACTGAAGCTTTCTTT.

The chain links TRBV11-2 to TRBJ2-1; D is ambiguous. The germline V and J ends were trimmed by 2 bases and 9 bases, with 8 bases remaining between them. CDR1 is SGHAT and CDR2 is FQNNGV in the germline V gene. This CDR3 contains 12 residues. This chain's CDR3 is CASSLSPTEQFF. Here the CDR3 DNA reads TGTGCCAGCAGCTTAAGCCCAACTGAGCAGTTCTTC.

This chain uses TRBV5-1 with TRBJ2-2, with TRBD2 matching over 8 bases. With V trimmed by 5 bases and J by 3 bases, 12 bases remained unmatched. The CDR3 has 17 amino acids. Germline V gene data show CDR1 as SGHRS and CDR2 as YFSETQ. The CDR3 coding sequence is TGCGCCAGCAGTCACCTCGGGCGGGGGGACGACACCGGGGAGCTGTTTTTT. This sequence encodes CASSHLGRGDDTGELFF.

The chain combines TRBV7-2 with TRBJ1-3; 9 bases agree with TRBD1. J was trimmed by 2 bases and V by 5 bases; bases with no gene match: 4. CDR1 is SGHTA, CDR2 FQGNSA, per germline. CDR3 length: 15 residues. CDR3 sequence (DNA): TGTGCCAGCAGCCCGGGACAGGGAACTGGAAACACCATATATTTT. This gives the protein CASSPGQGTGNTIYF. The complete variable domain, with remaining parts taken from reference TRBV7-2 and TRBJ1-3, reads GAGVSQSPSNKVTEKGKDVELRCDPISGHTALYWYRQSLGQGLEFLIYFQGNSAPDKSGLPSDRFSAERTGGSVSTLTIQRTQQEDSAVYLCASSPGQGTGNTIYFGEGSWLTVV.

The V and J genes are TRBV25-1 and TRBJ2-5; 8 bases line up with TRBD1. J gave up 2 bases and V 5 bases, and 10 bases lay outside the gene matches. Germline loops: CDR1 MGHDK, CDR2 SYGVNS. This CDR3 comprises 16 residues. The CDR3 coding sequence is TGTGCCAGCAGTTTAGCCAGGACAGGGTGGCAAGAGACCCAGTACTTC. Its protein product is CASSLARTGWQETQYF.

Worth noting for this clone: Sequence at one end of the junction differs from germline and may be a read error. The chain joins TRBV6-5 to TRBJ1-2; D is undetermined. Germline loops: CDR1 MNHEY, CDR2 SVGAGI. This CDR3 is 11 amino acids long. The CDR3: CASSYGQNEIF. In DNA form, the CDR3 reads TGTGCCAGCAGTTACGGGCAGAATGAAATCTTC.

The chain combines TRBV5-1 with TRBJ2-7; 12 nucleotides align to TRBD2. The CDR3 totals 23 residues. V was pared by 0 bases and J by 4 bases, with 26 bases of the junction left unmatched. Germline CDR1 is SGHRS and CDR2 is YFSETQ. CDR3 amino acids: CASSLGVYSSGLAGTPEKYEQYF. The CDR3, as DNA: TGCGCCAGCAGCTTGGGGGTTTACAGCTCAGGACTAGCGGGAACCCCCGAGAAGTACGAGCAGTACTTC.

The chain links TRBV19 to TRBJ1-5; a possible D gene is TRBD1 (5 bases). Germline V lookup: CDR1 LNHDA, CDR2 SQIVND (reference sequence). The CDR3 contains 15 residues. V was shortened by 0 bases and J by 6 bases, with 12 bases between the two germline ends. This CDR3 reads CASSIDMGGSQPQHF. The CDR3 nucleotides are TGTGCCAGTAGTATAGATATGGGGGGTAGTCAGCCCCAGCATTTT.